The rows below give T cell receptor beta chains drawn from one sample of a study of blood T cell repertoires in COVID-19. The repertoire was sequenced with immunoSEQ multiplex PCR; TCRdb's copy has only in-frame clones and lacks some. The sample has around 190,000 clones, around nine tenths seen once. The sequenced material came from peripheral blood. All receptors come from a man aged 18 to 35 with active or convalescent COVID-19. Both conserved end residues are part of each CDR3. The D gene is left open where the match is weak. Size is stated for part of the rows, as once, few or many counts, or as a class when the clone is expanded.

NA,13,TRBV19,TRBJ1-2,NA,CASSIRQGRGYTF,TGTGCCAGTAGTATACGGCAGGGTAGAGGCTACACCTTC
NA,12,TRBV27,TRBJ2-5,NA,CASKSYQETQYF,TGTGCCAGCAAATCGTACCAAGAGACCCAGTACTTC
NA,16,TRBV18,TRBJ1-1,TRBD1,CASSPGDRGLSPEAFF,TGTGCCAGCTCACCAGGGGACAGGGGGCTCTCCCCTGAAGCTTTCTTT
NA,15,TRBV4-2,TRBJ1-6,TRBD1,CASSQRRDRYSPLHF,TGTGCCAGCAGCCAGCGCCGGGACAGATATTCACCCCTCCACTTT
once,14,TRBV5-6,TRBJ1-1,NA,CASSPVNGMFEAFF,TGTGCCAGCAGCCCCGTGAACGGGATGTTTGAAGCTTTCTTT
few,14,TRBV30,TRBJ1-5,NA,CAWRGDKGDQPQHF,TGTGCCTGGAGAGGTGATAAAGGAGATCAGCCCCAGCATTTT
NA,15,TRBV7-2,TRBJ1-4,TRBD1,CASSPGTGLNEKLFF,TGTGCCAGCAGCCCGGGGACAGGGTTAAATGAAAAACTGTTTTTT
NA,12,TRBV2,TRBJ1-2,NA,CAGHRDSYGYTF,TGTGCCGGCCACCGGGACTCCTATGGCTACACCTTC
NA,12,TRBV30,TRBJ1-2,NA,CAWSQNVYGYTF,TGTGCCTGGAGTCAGAATGTCTATGGCTACACCTTC
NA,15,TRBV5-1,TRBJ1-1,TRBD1,CASSLGDRQNTEAFF,TGCGCCAGCAGCTTGGGGGACAGACAGAACACTGAAGCTTTCTTT
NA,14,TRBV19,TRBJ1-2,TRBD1,CASSTDDRGYGYTF,TGTGCCAGTAGTACGGACGACAGGGGCTATGGCTACACCTTC
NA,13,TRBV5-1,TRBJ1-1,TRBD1,CASSIGQGGLAFF,TGCGCCAGCAGCATAGGACAGGGAGGGTTAGCTTTCTTT
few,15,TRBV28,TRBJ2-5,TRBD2,CASSSPGLAEETQYF,TGTGCCAGCAGTTCACCGGGACTAGCAGAAGAGACCCAGTACTTC
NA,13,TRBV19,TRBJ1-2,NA,CASSTDGEYGYTF,TGTGCCAGTAGTACTGACGGGGAATATGGCTACACCTTC
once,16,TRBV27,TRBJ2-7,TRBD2,CASSLVLAGVSGEQYF,TGTGCCAGCAGTTTAGTACTAGCGGGAGTCTCGGGCGAGCAGTACTTC
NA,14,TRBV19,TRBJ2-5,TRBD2,CASSLAGDQETQYF,TGTGCCAGTAGCCTAGCGGGAGACCAAGAGACCCAGTACTTC
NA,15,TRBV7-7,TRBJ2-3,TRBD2,CASSLGGLAGDTQYF,TGTGCTAGCAGCTTAGGAGGCCTAGCGGGAGATACGCAGTATTTT
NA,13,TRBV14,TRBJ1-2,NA,CASSQVGVAIGTF,NA
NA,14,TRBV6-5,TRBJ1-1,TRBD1,CASRTDRGRTEAFF,TGTGCCAGCAGGACGGACAGGGGGCGCACTGAAGCTTTCTTT
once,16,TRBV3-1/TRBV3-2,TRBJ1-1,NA,CASSQERGVLNTEAFF,TGTGCCAGCAGCCAAGAACGGGGGGTGCTGAACACTGAAGCTTTCTTT
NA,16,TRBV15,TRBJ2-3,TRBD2,CATRTSGSLSTDTQYF,TGTGCCACCAGAACTAGCGGGAGCCTCAGCACAGATACGCAGTATTTT
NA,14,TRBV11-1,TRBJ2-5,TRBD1,CASSKDRVRETQYF,TGTGCCAGCAGCAAAGACAGGGTACGAGAGACCCAGTACTTC
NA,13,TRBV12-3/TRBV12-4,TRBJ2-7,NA,CASSPGVSYEQYF,TGTGCCAGCAGTCCCGGGGTGAGCTACGAGCAGTACTTC
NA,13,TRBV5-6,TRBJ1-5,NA,CASSKYSNQPQHF,TGTGCCAGCAGCAAATATAGCAATCAGCCCCAGCATTTT
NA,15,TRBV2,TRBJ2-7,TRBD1,CASRKNRDSVYEQYF,TGTGCCAGCAGGAAAAACCGGGACAGTGTCTACGAGCAGTACTTC
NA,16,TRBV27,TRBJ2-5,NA,CASSNHGRGLGETQYF,TGTGCCAGCAGTAACCACGGCAGGGGCCTGGGTGAGACCCAGTACTTC
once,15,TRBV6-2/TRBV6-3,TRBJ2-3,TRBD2,CASSRTSGESDTQYF,TGTGCCAGCAGTCGGACTAGCGGGGAGTCAGATACGCAGTATTTT
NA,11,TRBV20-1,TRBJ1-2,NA,CSAPLDYGYTF,TGCAGTGCTCCCCTTGACTATGGCTACACCTTC
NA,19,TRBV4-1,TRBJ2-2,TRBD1,CASSQDMWDRISNTGELFF,TGCGCCAGCAGCCAAGATATGTGGGACAGGATTTCGAACACCGGGGAGCTGTTTTTT
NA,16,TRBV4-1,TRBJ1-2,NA,CASSQERGSDVNGYTF,TGCGCCAGCAGCCAAGAAAGGGGGTCCGATGTAAATGGCTACACCTTC
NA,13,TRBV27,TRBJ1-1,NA,CASSLNLNTEAFF,TGTGCCAGCAGTTTGAACTTGAACACTGAAGCTTTCTTT
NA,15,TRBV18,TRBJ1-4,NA,CASSPLTATNEKLFF,TGTGCCAGCTCACCACTGACTGCAACTAATGAAAAATTGTTTTTT
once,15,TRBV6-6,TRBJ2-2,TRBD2,CASSLGLARTGELFF,TGTGCCAGCAGTCTGGGACTAGCGAGGACCGGGGAGCTGTTTTTT
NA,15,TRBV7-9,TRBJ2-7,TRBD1,CASSRTGQGSYEQYF,TGTGCCAGCAGCCGCACGGGACAGGGCTCCTACGAGCAGTACTTC
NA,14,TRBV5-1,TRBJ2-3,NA,CASSSFTHTDTQYF,TGCGCCAGCAGCTCCTTCACACACACAGATACGCAGTATTTT
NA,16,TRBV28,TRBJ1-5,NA,CASSSSGTPSNQPQHF,TGTGCCAGCAGTTCCTCCGGGACTCCTAGCAATCAGCCCCAGCATTTT
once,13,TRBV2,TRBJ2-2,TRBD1,CASRGQGSGELFF,TGTGCCAGCAGGGGACAGGGGAGCGGGGAGCTGTTTTTT
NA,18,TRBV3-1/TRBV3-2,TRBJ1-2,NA,CASSPQDRGQPKGYGYTF,TGTGCCAGCAGCCCCCAGGACCGCGGACAGCCAAAGGGCTATGGCTACACCTTC
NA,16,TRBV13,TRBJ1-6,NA,CASSLIGSSYNSPLHF,TGTGCCAGCAGCTTAATTGGGAGCTCCTATAATTCACCCCTCCACTTT
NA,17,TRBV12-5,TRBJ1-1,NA,CASGLVLSHLMNTEAFF,TGTGCTAGTGGTTTGGTCCTTAGTCACCTAATGAACACTGAAGCTTTCTTT
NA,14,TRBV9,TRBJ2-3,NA,CASNLQDFTDTQYF,TGTGCCAGCAATTTGCAGGACTTTACAGATACGCAGTATTTT
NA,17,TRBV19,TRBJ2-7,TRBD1,CASSNLNLAGTGYEQYF,TGTGCCAGTAGTAATCTAAACCTGGCCGGGACAGGGTACGAGCAGTACTTC
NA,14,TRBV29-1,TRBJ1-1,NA,CSGRRTVLNTEAFF,TGCAGCGGAAGGAGGACAGTTTTGAACACTGAAGCTTTCTTT